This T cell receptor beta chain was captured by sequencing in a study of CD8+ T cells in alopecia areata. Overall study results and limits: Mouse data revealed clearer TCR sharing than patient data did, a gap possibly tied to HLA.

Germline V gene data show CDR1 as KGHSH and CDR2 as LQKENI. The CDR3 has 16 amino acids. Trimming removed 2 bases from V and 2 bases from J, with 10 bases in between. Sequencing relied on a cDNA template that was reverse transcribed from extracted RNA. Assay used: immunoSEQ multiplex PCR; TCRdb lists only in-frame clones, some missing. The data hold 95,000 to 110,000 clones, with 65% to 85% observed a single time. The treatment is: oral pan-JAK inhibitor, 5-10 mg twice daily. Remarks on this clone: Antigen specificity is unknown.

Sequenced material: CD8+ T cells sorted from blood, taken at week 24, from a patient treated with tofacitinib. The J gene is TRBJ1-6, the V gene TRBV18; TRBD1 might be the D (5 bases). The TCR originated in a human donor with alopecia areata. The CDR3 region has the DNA TGTGCCAGCTCACCAGAGGGGCCGACCTATAATTCACCCCTCCACTTT. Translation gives CASSPEGPTYNSPLHF.